By share, the clone carrying this TCR beta chain counts as medium-sized. CDR3 length: 17 residues. Unmatched junction bases numbered 17, after V lost 10 bases and J lost 3 bases. Naive CD4+ T cells were purified with Tregs depleted by CD25. Amplification of TRBV12-4/TRBJ1-2 clonotypes used adaptor-ligated barcode primers. TCRdb re-derived calls from the multiplex PCR reads in MiXCR, one entry per CDR3 protein. Seen here are several hundred distinct CDR3 sequences, roughly 3.4% observed once, and the top ten hold less than 35%. The rearrangement joins TRBV12-3 or TRBV12-4 to TRBJ1-2, with 10 bases fitting TRBD1. Input material: naive CD4+ T cells sorted from blood. Specified subset: naive CD4+ T cells, CD4+CD45RA+CD25-. This TCR derives from a female donor with breast cancer. CDR3 residues: CAIFTGTGDASYYGYTF. For the CDR3, the DNA is TGTGCCATCTTCACTGGGACAGGGGATGCCAGCTACTATGGCTACACCTTC.